The source of this T cell receptor beta chain is a study of shared clonotypes between healthy human individuals. Study outcomes and limitations: A reduction in generation probabilities was seen for non-shared clonotypes relative to those shared by all four donors. The study generally estimated greater richness for naive than memory subsets.

Naive CD8 cells lacked CD45RO, underwent positive selection for CCR7 and left out terminally differentiated effector memory CD45RA+ cells. There were only Caucasian adults among the donors, and all lived in Nashville, Tennessee. Note on this clone: Its specificity is unknown.

Under the authors' procedure: Filtering differed for immunoSEQ, which gave only junction sequences without quality scores. Some clones are missing from TCRdb's copy, which holds only in-frame ones; the method was immunoSEQ multiplex PCR. The DNA gave D and trimming, while V, J and clone size come from that table. This table has approximately 600,000 clones, around 96% appearing once. Germline CDR1 reads SNHLY; CDR2 reads FYNNEI. Trimming stripped 6 bases from V and 1 base from J, with 21 bases between. The CDR3 extends over 17 amino acids. Sequencing was carried out using naive CD8+ T cells sorted from blood. This chain joins TRBV2 and TRBJ1-1; tentative D call: TRBD1 (5 bases). This TCR was recovered from a woman aged 30 to 39 in good health. As DNA, the CDR3 is TGTGCCAGCAGAACCGGGCCGCCCTACGGGGGGAACACTGAAGCTTTCTTT. Amino acids: CASRTGPPYGGNTEAFF.